Reported below is one T cell receptor beta chain. The data stem from a study of blood T cell repertoires in COVID-19. Assay used: immunoSEQ multiplex PCR; TCRdb lists only in-frame clones, some missing. The sample carries 250,000 to 300,000 clones, roughly 90% recorded once. The CDR3 has 11 amino acids. The germline V and J ends were trimmed by 3 bases and 10 bases, with 7 bases remaining between them. Germline-derived CDR1 and CDR2 are WSHSY and SAAADI. The chain couples TRBV10-2 to TRBJ2-1, with D perhaps matching TRBD1 (5 bases). Sequencing input: peripheral blood. This receptor was taken from a woman in her seventies with COVID-19, enrolled during active disease. CDR3 nucleotide sequence: TGCGCCAGCAGTGAAAGGGGCGAGCAGTTCTTC. This codes for CASSERGEQFF.